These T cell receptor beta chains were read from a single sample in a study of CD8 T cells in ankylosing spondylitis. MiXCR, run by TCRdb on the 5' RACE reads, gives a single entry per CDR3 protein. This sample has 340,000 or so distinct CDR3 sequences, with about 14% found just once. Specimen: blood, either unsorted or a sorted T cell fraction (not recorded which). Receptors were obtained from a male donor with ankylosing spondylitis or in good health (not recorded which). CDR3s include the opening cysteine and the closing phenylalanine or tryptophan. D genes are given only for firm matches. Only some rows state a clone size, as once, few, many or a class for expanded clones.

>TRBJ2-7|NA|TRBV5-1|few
TGCGCCAGCAGCTTGGAGGGGGGAAGCGTCAGGGTCCACGAGCAGTACTTC
CASSLEGGSVRVHEQYF
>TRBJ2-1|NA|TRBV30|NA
TGTGCCTGGACGGCGGGGGCCTCCTACAATGAGCAGTTCTTC
CAWTAGASYNEQFF
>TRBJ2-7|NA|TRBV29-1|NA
TGCAGCGGATCGATCGGACAGGGAGGGGAGCAGTACTTC
CSGSIGQGGEQYF
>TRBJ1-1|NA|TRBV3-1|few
TGTGCCAGCAGCCAAGATCTGCTGGAAGCTTTCTTT
CASSQDLLEAFF
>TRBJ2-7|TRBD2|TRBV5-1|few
TGCGCCAGCAGCTTGACTAGCGAAGCCTACGAGCAGTACTTC
CASSLTSEAYEQYF
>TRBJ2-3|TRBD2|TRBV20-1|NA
TGCAGTGGGCGGACTAGCGACACAGATACGCAGTATTTT
CSGRTSDTDTQYF
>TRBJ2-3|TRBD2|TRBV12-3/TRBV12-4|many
TGTGCCAGCAGTCAAACCGCCGGGACTAGCGGGCCTCTAGCAACAGATACGCAGTATTTT
CASSQTAGTSGPLATDTQYF
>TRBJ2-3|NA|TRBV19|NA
TGTGCCAGTAGTATAGTGGGGACCACAGATACGCAGTATTTT
CASSIVGTTDTQYF
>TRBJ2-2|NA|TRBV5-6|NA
TGTGCCAGCGGCACCGGGACCATCAGCTGGGAGCTGTTTTTT
CASGTGTISWELFF
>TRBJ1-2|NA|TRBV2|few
TGTGCCAGCAGTGAGAGTCAGATCTATGGCTACACCTTC
CASSESQIYGYTF
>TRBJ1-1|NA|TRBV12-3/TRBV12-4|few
TGTGCCAGCAGTCAACATGAAGGTGGCACTGAAGCTTTCTTT
CASSQHEGGTEAFF
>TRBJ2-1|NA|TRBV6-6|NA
TGTGCCAGCAGGAGGGCGAACAATGAGCAGTTCTTC
CASRRANNEQFF
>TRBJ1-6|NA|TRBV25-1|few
TGTGCCAGCAGTGCTGGGTCGGGTTCACCCCTCCACTTT
CASSAGSGSPLHF
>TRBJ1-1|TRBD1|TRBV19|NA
TGTGCCAGTCGCGGGGAGACAGGGATCGCTGAAGCTTTCTTT
CASRGETGIAEAFF
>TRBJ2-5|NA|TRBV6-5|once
TGTGCCAGCAGTTACTCGAAACCTCTTGGGACCCAGTACTTC
CASSYSKPLGTQYF
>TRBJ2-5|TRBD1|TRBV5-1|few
TGCGCCAGCAGCTCTCCGAAGGGGGCGATAGAGACCCAGTACTTC
CASSSPKGAIETQYF
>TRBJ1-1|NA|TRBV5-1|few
TGCGCCAGCAGCTCTCTGGGTGGGCAGAAGACTGAAGCTTTCTTT
CASSSLGGQKTEAFF
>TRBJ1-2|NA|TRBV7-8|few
TGTGCCAGCAGCCCAGGGGTTATCTATGGCTACACCTTC
CASSPGVIYGYTF
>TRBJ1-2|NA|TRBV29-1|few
TGCAGCGTTGAAACAGGGTTATACTATGGCTACACCTTC
CSVETGLYYGYTF
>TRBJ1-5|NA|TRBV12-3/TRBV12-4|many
TGTGCCAGCAGCTCCGGCAGTGTGAATCAGCCCCAGCATTTT
CASSSGSVNQPQHF
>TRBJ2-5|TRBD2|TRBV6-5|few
TGTGCCAGCAGTTCTCTCACCGGGACCGGGGGGGAGACCCAGTACTTC
CASSSLTGTGGETQYF
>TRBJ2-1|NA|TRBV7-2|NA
TGTGCCAGCAGCTCCGGGACTCCCTGGGAGAATGAGCAGTTCTTC
CASSSGTPWENEQFF
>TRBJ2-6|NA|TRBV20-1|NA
TGCAGTGCTAGGGCCCTGGGATCAGGGGCCAACGTCCTGACTTTC
CSARALGSGANVLTF
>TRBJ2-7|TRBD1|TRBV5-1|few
TGCGCCAGCAGCCGGACAGGGGGCGGCTACGAGCAGTACTTC
CASSRTGGGYEQYF
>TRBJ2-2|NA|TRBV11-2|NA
TGTGCCAGCACTACACCCCGGGTGCAGGGCTGGTCCGGGGAGCTGTTTTTT
CASTTPRVQGWSGELFF
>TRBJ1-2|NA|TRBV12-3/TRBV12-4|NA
TGTGCCAGCAGTTTCGACAGGCAAGGGGGCTACACCTTC
CASSFDRQGGYTF
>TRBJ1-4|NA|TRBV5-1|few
TGCGCCAGCAGTCAAGACACCCTCGGGGAAAAACTGTTTTTT
CASSQDTLGEKLFF
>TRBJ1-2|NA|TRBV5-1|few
TGCGCCAGCAGCTTGTCCCGGTCTCGGGGAGGCTACACCTTC
CASSLSRSRGGYTF
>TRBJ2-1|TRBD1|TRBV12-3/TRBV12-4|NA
TGTGCCAGCAGACCCAGACAGGGATGGACCTACAATGAGCAGTTCTTC
CASRPRQGWTYNEQFF
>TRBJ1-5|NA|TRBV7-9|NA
TGTGCCAGCCGACAGTTCAATCAGCCCCAGCATTTT
CASRQFNQPQHF
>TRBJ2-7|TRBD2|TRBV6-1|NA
TGTGCCAGCAGCCAAGGACTAGCGGGTAACTCCTACGAGCAGTACTTC
CASSQGLAGNSYEQYF
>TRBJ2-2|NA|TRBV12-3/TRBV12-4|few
TGTGCCAGCAGCCATAGCGTATCGAACACCGGGGAGCTGTTTTTT
CASSHSVSNTGELFF
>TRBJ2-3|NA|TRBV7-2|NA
TGTGCCAGCAGCTTACAGGGATTAAGCACAGATACGCAGTATTTT
CASSLQGLSTDTQYF
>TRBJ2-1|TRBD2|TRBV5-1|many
TGCGCCAGCAGCTCACTAGCGGGGGGCTACAATGAGCAGTTCTTC
CASSSLAGGYNEQFF
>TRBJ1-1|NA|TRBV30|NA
TGTGCCTGGACCGCAGGGACGAACACTGAAGCTTTCTTT
CAWTAGTNTEAFF
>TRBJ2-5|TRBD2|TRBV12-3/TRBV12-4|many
TGTGCCAGCAGTCCCAGACTAGCGGGAGAAGAGACCCAGTACTTC
CASSPRLAGEETQYF